This T cell receptor (beta chain) was sequenced in a study of blood T cell repertoires in COVID-19. The wider study: Sites in the United States, Italy and Spain provided acute and convalescent COVID-19 samples.

Symptom resolution, clearance, or two negative PCRs marked donors in Cohort 3 as recovered. The protocol was immunoSEQ multiplex PCR, while the TCRdb copy is restricted to in-frame clones and leaves out a portion. The data show about 370,000 clones, 80% to 90% seen once. V lost 3 bases, J lost 2 bases, and 18 bases lay in between. The CDR3 loop spans 16 amino acids. Germline CDR1 SGHRS, CDR2 YFSETQ. Sequences were obtained from PBMCs or T cells enriched from blood (not recorded which). This receptor was identified in a man aged 18 to 35 who had recovered from COVID-19. This chain links TRBV5-1 with TRBJ2-7; a weak D match, TRBD1 (6 bases). In DNA form, the CDR3 reads TGCGCCAGCAGCTCTGCCCCCGGACAGATCGCCTACGAGCAGTACTTC. Its protein is CASSSAPGQIAYEQYF.